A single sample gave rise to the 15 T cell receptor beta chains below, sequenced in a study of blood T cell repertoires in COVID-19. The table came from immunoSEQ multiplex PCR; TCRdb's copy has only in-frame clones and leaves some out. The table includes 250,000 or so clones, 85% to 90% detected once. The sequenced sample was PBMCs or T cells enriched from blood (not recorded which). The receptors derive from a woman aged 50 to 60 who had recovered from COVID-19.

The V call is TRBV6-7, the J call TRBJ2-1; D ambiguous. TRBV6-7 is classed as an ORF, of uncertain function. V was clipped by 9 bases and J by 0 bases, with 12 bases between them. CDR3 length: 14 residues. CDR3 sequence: CARIRSSSYNEQFF. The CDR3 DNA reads TGTGCCAGGATAAGATCGAGCTCCTACAATGAGCAGTTCTTC.

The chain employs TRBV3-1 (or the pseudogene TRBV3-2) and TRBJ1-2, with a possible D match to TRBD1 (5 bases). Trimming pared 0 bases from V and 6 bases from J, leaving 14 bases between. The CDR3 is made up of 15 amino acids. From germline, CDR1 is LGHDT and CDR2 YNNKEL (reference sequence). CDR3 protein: CASSQDSVGGNGYTF. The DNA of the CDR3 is TGTGCCAGCAGCCAAGACTCGGTGGGGGGGAATGGCTACACCTTC.

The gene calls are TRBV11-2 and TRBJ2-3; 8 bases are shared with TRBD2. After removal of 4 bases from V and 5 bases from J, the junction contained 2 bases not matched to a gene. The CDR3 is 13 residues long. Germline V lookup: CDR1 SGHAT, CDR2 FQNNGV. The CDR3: CASSSGLGDTQYF. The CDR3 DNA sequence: TGTGCCAGCAGCTCGGGACTAGGAGATACGCAGTATTTT.

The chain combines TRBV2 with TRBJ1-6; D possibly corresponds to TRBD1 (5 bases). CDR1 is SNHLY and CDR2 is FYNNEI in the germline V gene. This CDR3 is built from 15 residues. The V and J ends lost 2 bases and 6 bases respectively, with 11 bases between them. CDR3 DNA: TGTGCCAGCAGTGAATATGGGGGGTCTAATTCACCCCTCCACTTT. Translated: CASSEYGGSNSPLHF.

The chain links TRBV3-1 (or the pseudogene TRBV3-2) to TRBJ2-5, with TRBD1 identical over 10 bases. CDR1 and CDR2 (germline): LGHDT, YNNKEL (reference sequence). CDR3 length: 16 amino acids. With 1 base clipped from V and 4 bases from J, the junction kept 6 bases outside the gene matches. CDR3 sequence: CASSQGDRGGRETQYF. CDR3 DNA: TGTGCCAGCAGCCAAGGGGACAGGGGAGGCCGAGAGACCCAGTACTTC.

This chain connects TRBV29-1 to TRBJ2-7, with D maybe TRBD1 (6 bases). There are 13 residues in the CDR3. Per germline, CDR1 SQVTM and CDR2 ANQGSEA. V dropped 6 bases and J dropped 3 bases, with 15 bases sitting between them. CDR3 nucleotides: TGCAGCGTGTCGGGACACAGGGACTACGAGCAGTACTTC. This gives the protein CSVSGHRDYEQYF.

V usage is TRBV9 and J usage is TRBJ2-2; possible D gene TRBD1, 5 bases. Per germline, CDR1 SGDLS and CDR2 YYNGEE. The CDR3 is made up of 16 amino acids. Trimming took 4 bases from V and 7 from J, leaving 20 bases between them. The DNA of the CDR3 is TGTGCCAGCAGCTTAGTCACAGGAGATCCCGTCGGGGAGCTGTTTTTT. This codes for CASSLVTGDPVGELFF.

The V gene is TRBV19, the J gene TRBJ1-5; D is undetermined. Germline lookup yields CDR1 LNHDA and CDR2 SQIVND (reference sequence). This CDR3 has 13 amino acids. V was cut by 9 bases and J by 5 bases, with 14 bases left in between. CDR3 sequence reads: CASSPGDHQPQHF. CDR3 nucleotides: TGTGCCAGCAGCCCCGGGGATCATCAGCCCCAGCATTTT.

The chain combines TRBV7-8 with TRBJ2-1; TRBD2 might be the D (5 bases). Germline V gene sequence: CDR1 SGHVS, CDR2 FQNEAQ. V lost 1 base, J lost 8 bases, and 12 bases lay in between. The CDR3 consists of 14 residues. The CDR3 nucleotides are TGTGCCAGCAGCTTAGAGGGTCCGCGGGATGAGCAGTTCTTC. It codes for CASSLEGPRDEQFF.

The CDR3 DNA sequence: TGTGCCAGCAGCCCCTCAGGGTTAGAGACCCAGTACTTC. This codes for CASSPSGLETQYF. This chain joins TRBV3-1 (or the pseudogene TRBV3-2) and TRBJ2-5, with D perhaps TRBD1 (5 bases). Between the trimmed V and J ends, which lost 4 bases and 4 bases, there was a span of 10 bases. The CDR3 loop spans 13 amino acids. Germline V CDR1 and CDR2: LGHDT, YNNKEL (reference sequence).

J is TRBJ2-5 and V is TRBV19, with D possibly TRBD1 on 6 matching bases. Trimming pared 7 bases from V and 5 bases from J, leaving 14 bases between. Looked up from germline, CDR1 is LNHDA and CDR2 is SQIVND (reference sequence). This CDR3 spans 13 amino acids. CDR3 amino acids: CASNEWGQETQYF. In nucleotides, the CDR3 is TGTGCCAGTAATGAATGGGGGCAGGAGACCCAGTACTTC.

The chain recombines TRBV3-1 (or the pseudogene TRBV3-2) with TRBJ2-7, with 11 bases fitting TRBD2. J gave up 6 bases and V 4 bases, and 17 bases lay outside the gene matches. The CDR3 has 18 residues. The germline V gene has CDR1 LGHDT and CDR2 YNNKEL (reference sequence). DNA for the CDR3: TGTGCCAGCAGCCTATTCGGCACTAGCGGGAGCCTTCTAGGCGAGCAGTACTTC. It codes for CASSLFGTSGSLLGEQYF.

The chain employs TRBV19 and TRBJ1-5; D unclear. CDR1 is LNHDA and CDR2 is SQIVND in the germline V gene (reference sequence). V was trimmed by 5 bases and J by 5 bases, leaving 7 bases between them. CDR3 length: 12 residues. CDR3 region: CASSLLDQPQHF. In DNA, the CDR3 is TGTGCCAGTAGTTTGTTAGATCAGCCCCAGCATTTT.

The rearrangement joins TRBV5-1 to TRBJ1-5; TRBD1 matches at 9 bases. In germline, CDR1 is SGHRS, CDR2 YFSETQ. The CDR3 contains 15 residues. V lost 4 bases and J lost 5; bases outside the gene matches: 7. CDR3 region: CASSPGQGWDQPQHF. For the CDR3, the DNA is TGCGCCAGCAGCCCGGGACAGGGTTGGGATCAGCCCCAGCATTTT. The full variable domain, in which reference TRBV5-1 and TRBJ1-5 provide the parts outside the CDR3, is KAGVTQTPRYLIKTRGQQVTLSCSPISGHRSVSWYQQTPGQGLQFLFEYFSETQRNKGNFPGRFSGRQFSNSRSEMNVSTLELGDSALYLCASSPGQGWDQPQHFGDGTRLSIL.

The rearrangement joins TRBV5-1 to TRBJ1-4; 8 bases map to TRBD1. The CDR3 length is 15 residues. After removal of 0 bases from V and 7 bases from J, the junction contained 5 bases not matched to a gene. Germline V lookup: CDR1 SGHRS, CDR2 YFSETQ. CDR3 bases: TGCGCCAGCAGCTTGGTGACAGGGGAGAGTGAAAAACTGTTTTTT. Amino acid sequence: CASSLVTGESEKLFF.